These 8 T cell receptor beta chains originate from one sample sequenced in a study of blood T cell repertoires in COVID-19 (dated by TCRdb to between 2020 and 2021). Library method: the immunoSEQ multiplex PCR assay. TCRdb provides this immuneACCESS table in a form limited to in-frame rearrangements. Some clones are lacking; in checked studies, under half of them reflect an unresolved V gene, and why the rest are absent is not known. The sample table holds more than 250,000 clones, of which around four fifths were seen once. The ten largest make up 4.6% of the sample. Source material: peripheral blood. The receptors here all came from a man aged 60 to 75 who had recovered from COVID-19.

The genes are TRBV5-1 and TRBJ2-1; 7 bases align to TRBD2. The germline V gene has CDR1 SGHRS and CDR2 YFSETQ. The CDR3 has 13 amino acids. J gave up 1 base and V 7 bases, and 2 bases lay outside the gene matches. For the CDR3, the DNA is TGCGCCAGCGGGGGGGAATCCTACAATGAGCAGTTCTTC. Protein product: CASGGESYNEQFF.

A note on this clone: Within the sample, other DNA sequences also encode this same CDR3. The chain employs TRBV9 and TRBJ2-2; D ambiguous. The V gene's germline CDR1 is SGDLS and CDR2 YYNGEE. V was cut by 0 bases and J by 6 bases, with 6 bases left in between. The CDR3 spans 13 residues. The CDR3 DNA reads as TGTGCCAGCAGCGTAGGAGGCTCCGGGGAGCTGTTTTTT. Translating gives CASSVGGSGELFF.

V gene TRBV7-2 combines with J gene TRBJ1-6; D is unclear. From germline, CDR1 is SGHTA and CDR2 FQGNSA. The CDR3 loop spans 14 amino acids. With 1 base removed from V and 7 bases from J, the gap between germline ends came to 8 bases. The chain's CDR3 is CASSLGAYNSPLHF. Here the CDR3 DNA reads TGTGCCAGCAGCTTAGGAGCTTACAATTCACCCCTCCACTTT.

V and J are TRBV15 and TRBJ2-3; TRBD1 is a possible D gene (6 bases). CDR1 and CDR2 from the germline V gene are LNHNV and YYDKDF (reference sequence). There are 16 residues in the CDR3. The V gene lost 1 base and the J gene lost 0 bases, with 11 bases spanning the gap. The CDR3 loop is CATSRALGHSTDTQYF. CDR3 coding DNA: TGTGCCACCAGCAGAGCTCTGGGACACAGCACAGATACGCAGTATTTT. The full variable domain, rest sourced from reference TRBV15 and TRBJ2-3, is DAMVIQNPRYQVTQFGKPVTLSCSQTLNHNVMYWYQQKSSQAPKLLFHYYDKDFNNEADTPDNFQSRRPNTSFCFLDIRSPGLGDTAMYLCATSRALGHSTDTQYFGPGTRLTVL.

The chain joins TRBV24-1 to TRBJ1-5, with 8 bases matching TRBD1. The trim removed 0 bases at V and 7 bases at J, leaving 7 bases unmatched. From germline, CDR1 is KGHDR and CDR2 SFDVKD. This CDR3 contains 16 residues. The CDR3 loop reads CATSDLWQGARQPQHF. DNA for the CDR3: TGTGCCACCAGTGATTTGTGGCAGGGGGCAAGACAGCCCCAGCATTTT.

The rearrangement uses TRBV29-1 and TRBJ1-1, with 7 bases that match TRBD1. The CDR3 totals 12 residues. V lost 5 bases to trimming and J lost 7 bases; unmatched junction nucleotides: 7. Germline CDR1 reads SQVTM; CDR2 reads ANQGSEA. This chain's CDR3 is CSVSQGRSEAFF. The CDR3 DNA is TGCAGCGTTTCACAGGGGAGGAGTGAAGCTTTCTTT.

The chain recombines TRBV7-9 with TRBJ2-7, with D possibly matching TRBD1 (6 bases). CDR3 length: 14 residues. Germline loops: CDR1 SEHNR, CDR2 FQNEAQ (reference sequence). The V end was cut by 2 bases, the J end by 5 bases, with 13 bases between. In DNA form, the CDR3 reads TGTGCCAGCAGCTTATCAGGGGTTTCAAACGAGCAGTACTTC. This codes for CASSLSGVSNEQYF.

The CDR3 is CASARGGYGTEAFF. CDR3 bases: TGTGCCAGCGCCCGGGGGGGGTATGGCACTGAAGCTTTCTTT. The gene calls are TRBV28 and TRBJ1-1, with D perhaps TRBD1 (5 bases). The CDR3 length is 14 residues. Germline V gene data show CDR1 as MDHEN and CDR2 as SYDVKM. The germline V and J ends were trimmed by 8 bases and 4 bases, with 17 bases remaining between them.